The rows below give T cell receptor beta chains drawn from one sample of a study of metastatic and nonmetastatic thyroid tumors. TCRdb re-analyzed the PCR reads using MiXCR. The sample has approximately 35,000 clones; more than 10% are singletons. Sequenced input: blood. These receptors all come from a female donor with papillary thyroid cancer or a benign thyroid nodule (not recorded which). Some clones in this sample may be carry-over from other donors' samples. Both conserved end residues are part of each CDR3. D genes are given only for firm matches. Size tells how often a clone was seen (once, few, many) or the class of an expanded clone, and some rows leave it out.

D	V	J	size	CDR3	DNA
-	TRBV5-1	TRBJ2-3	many	CASSLEGPQFTDTQYF	TGCGCCAGCAGCTTGGAGGGCCCGCAGTTCACAGATACGCAGTATTTT
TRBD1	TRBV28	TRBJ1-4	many	CASLGTGNGKLFF	TGTGCCAGTTTGGGGACAGGGAATGGAAAACTGTTTTTT
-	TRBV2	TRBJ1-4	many	CASKVRAFEKLFF	TGTGCCAGCAAGGTTAGGGCTTTTGAAAAACTGTTTTTT
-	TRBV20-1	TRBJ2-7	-	CSATDTSAYEQYF	TGCAGTGCCACGGACACCTCAGCCTACGAGCAGTACTTC
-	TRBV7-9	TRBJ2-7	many	CASSFGTFSYEQYF	TGTGCCAGCAGCTTTGGGACCTTCTCCTACGAGCAGTACTTC
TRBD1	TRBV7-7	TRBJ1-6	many	CASSYRGHNSPLHF	TGTGCTAGCAGCTATAGGGGGCATAATTCACCCCTCCACTTT
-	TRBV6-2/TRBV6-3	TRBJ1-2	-	CASSYRRYGYTF	TGTGCCAGCAGTTATCGGCGCTATGGCTACACCTTC
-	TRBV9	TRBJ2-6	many	CASSASVRVSGANVLTF	TGTGCCAGCAGCGCAAGCGTCAGAGTCTCTGGGGCCAACGTCCTGACTTTC
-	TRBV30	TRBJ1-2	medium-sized	CAWRPRAGAGYTF	TGTGCCTGGAGGCCCAGGGCAGGGGCGGGCTACACCTTC
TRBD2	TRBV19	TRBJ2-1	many	CASAGTSGSENEQFF	TGTGCCAGTGCCGGGACTAGCGGGAGTGAAAATGAGCAGTTCTTC
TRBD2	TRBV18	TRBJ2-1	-	CASSPRLLAGVYNEQFF	TGTGCCAGCTCACCACGGTTACTAGCGGGAGTATACAATGAGCAGTTCTTC
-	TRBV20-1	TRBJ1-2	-	CSAPWVLYGYTF	TGCAGTGCTCCTTGGGTGCTGTATGGCTACACCTTC
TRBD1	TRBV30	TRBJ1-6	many	CAWSRQGDSPLHF	TGTGCCTGGAGCCGACAGGGGGATTCACCCCTCCACTTT
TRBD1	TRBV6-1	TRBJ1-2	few	CASSEGATGYRGYTF	TGTGCCAGCAGTGAAGGTGCGACAGGGTACCGTGGCTACACCTTC
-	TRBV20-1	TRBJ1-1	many	CSARGASLWNTEAFF	TGCAGTGCTAGGGGGGCCAGCCTCTGGAACACTGAAGCTTTCTTT
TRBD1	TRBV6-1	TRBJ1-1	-	CASSGQGYTEAFF	TGTGCCAGCAGTGGACAGGGCTACACTGAAGCTTTCTTT
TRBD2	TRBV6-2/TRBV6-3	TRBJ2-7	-	CASSQETTSSEQYF	TGTGCCAGCAGTCAGGAGACGACTAGCTCCGAGCAGTACTTC
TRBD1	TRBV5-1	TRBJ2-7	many	CASSFRQGYEQYF	TGCGCCAGCAGCTTCCGACAGGGCTACGAGCAGTACTTC
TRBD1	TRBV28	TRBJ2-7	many	CASSFHLLTPTGISHEQYF	TGTGCCAGCAGTTTTCACCTCCTAACGCCGACAGGGATTTCCCACGAGCAGTACTTC
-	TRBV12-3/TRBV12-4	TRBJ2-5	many	CASSSPPSSETQYF	TGTGCCAGCAGTTCCCCTCCGTCGTCAGAGACCCAGTACTTC
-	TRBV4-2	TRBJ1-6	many	CASSKYYPAVYNSPLHF	TGTGCCAGCAGCAAATATTACCCGGCGGTCTATAATTCACCCCTCCACTTT
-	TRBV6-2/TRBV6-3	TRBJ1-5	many	CASDPDAYGNQPQHF	TGTGCCAGCGACCCGGACGCGTATGGCAATCAGCCCCAGCATTTT
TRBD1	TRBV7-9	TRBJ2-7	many	CASSSRGRVNEQYF	TGTGCCAGCAGCTCCAGGGGGCGTGTAAACGAGCAGTACTTC
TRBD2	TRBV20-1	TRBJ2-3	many	CSARDRLAGLEDTQYF	TGCAGTGCTAGAGACAGACTAGCGGGACTAGAGGATACGCAGTATTTT
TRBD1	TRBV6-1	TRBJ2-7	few	CASSEGDRGEQYF	TGTGCCAGCAGTGAAGGGGACAGGGGCGAGCAGTACTTC
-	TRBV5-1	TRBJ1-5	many	CASSLGLNSNQPRHF	TGCGCCAGCAGCTTGGGCCTGAATAGCAATCAGCCCCGGCATTTT
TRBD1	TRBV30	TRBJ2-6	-	CAWSDGTVANVLTF	TGTGCCTGGAGTGATGGGACAGTGGCCAACGTCCTGACTTTC
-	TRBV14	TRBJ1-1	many	CASSLGGRGEVNTEAFF	TGTGCCAGCAGCCTCGGGGGGCGCGGGGAAGTGAACACTGAAGCTTTCTTT
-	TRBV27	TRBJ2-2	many	CASSLSISPTGELFF	TGTGCCAGCAGTTTATCGATTAGTCCCACCGGGGAGCTGTTTTTT
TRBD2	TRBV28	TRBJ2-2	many	CASSLTSGSTGELFF	TGTGCCAGCAGCCTGACTAGCGGGAGCACCGGGGAGCTGTTTTTT
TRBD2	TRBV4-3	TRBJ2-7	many	CASSQTILAGESYEQYF	TGCGCCAGCAGCCAAACTATACTAGCGGGAGAGTCCTACGAGCAGTACTTC
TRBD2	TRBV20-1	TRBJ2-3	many	CSAWTSGSIDTQYF	TGCAGTGCCTGGACTAGCGGGAGCATAGATACGCAGTATTTT
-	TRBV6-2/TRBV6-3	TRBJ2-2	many	CASSYIHTGELFF	TGTGCCAGCAGTTATATTCACACCGGGGAGCTGTTTTTT
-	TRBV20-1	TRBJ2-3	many	CSAYPRVSTDTQYF	TGCAGTGCTTACCCCAGGGTTTCCACAGATACGCAGTATTTT
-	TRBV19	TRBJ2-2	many	CASSPQHTGELFF	TGTGCCAGTAGCCCTCAGCACACCGGGGAGCTGTTTTTT
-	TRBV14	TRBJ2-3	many	CASSPPPPPADTQYF	TGTGCCAGCAGCCCCCCCCCCCCCCCGGCAGATACGCAGTATTTT
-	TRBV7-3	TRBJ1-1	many	CASSRQADTSEAFF	TGTGCCAGCAGCCGACAGGCGGACACCTCTGAAGCTTTCTTT
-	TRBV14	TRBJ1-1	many	CASSQVTGTEAFF	TGTGCCAGCAGCCAAGTTACCGGAACTGAAGCTTTCTTT
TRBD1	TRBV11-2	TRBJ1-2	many	CASSNNLQGAASYGYTF	TGTGCCAGCAGCAACAACCTACAGGGGGCCGCATCGTATGGCTACACCTTC
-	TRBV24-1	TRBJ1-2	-	CATSDSIRGYTF	TGTGCCACCAGTGATTCGATTCGGGGCTACACCTTC
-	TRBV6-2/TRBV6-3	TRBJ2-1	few	CAGSSLDNEQFF	TGTGCCGGCAGTTCCTTAGATAATGAGCAGTTCTTC
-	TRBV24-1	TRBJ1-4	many	CATSELRVTTATNEKLFF	TGTGCCACCAGTGAGCTCAGGGTTACCACTGCAACTAATGAAAAACTGTTTTTT
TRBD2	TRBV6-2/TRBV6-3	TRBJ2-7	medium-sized	CASSYSKKLTGGLQYF	TGTGCCAGCAGTTACTCGAAAAAGCTGACGGGAGGGCTGCAGTACTTC
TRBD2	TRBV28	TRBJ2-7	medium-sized	CASSTGRSSYEQYF	TGTGCCAGCAGTACCGGGAGGAGCTCCTACGAGCAGTACTTC
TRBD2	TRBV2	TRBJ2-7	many	CASSDPRTSGYEQYF	TGTGCCAGCAGTGACCCTCGGACTAGCGGATACGAGCAGTACTTC
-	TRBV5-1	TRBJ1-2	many	CASSLAGQNYGYTF	TGCGCCAGCAGCTTGGCTGGACAGAATTATGGCTACACCTTC
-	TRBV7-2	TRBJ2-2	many	CASRYVEGTGELFF	TGTGCCAGCCGTTATGTAGAGGGGACCGGGGAGCTGTTTTTT
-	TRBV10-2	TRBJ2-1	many	CASSGKGGLDNEQFF	TGCGCCAGCAGTGGCAAGGGTGGTCTTGACAATGAGCAGTTCTTC
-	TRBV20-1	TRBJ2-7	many	CSAEGPTRGYEQYF	TGCAGTGCTGAGGGCCCAACGAGGGGGTACGAGCAGTACTTC
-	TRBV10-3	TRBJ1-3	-	CAITRCGGRSVNTIYF	TGTGCCATCACCCGGTGTGGGGGCCGCTCTGTAAACACCATATATTTT
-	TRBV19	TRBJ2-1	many	CASSITGDNEQFF	TGTGCCAGTAGTATTACTGGAGACAATGAGCAGTTCTTC
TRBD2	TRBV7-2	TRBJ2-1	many	CASSLGPGLARYNEQFF	TGTGCCAGCAGCTTAGGCCCGGGACTAGCGCGTTACAATGAGCAGTTCTTC
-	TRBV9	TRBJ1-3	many	CASSVGAHSGNTIYF	TGTGCCAGCAGCGTTGGGGCCCACTCTGGAAACACCATATATTTT
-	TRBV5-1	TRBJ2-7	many	CASSGTGGPSYEQYF	TGCGCCAGCAGCGGGACCGGGGGGCCCTCCTACGAGCAGTACTTC
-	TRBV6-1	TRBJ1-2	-	CASSESEGWAYGYTF	TGTGCCAGCAGTGAGTCGGAGGGGTGGGCCTATGGCTACACCTTC
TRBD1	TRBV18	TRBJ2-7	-	CASSPPRTGVFEQYF	TGTGCCAGCTCACCACCTCGGACAGGGGTTTTCGAGCAGTACTTC
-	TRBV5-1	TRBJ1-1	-	CASRLGPPSEALF	TGCGCCAGCAGATTGGGGCCCCCGTCTGAAGCTTTATTT
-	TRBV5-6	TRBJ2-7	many	CASTVGSSYEQYF	TGTGCCAGCACCGTCGGGTCCAGTTACGAGCAGTACTTC
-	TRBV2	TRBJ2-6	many	CASGGDRLSGANVLTF	TGTGCCAGCGGGGGGGACAGACTCTCTGGGGCCAACGTCCTGACTTTC
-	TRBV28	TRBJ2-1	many	CASSSPKTSRFYNEQFF	TGTGCCAGCAGTTCCCCGAAGACTAGTAGGTTCTACAATGAGCAGTTCTTC